This TCR beta chain was recorded in a study of regulatory T cells in long-lasting Graves disease. Study-wide context: Less than 3 months of antithyroid drugs had been taken by newly diagnosed Graves' patients.

In germline, CDR1 is MDHEN, CDR2 SYDVKM. After removal of 7 bases from V and 5 bases from J, the junction contained 13 bases not matched to a gene. This CDR3 has 15 residues. The time point is: newly diagnosed GD, antithyroid drugs for less than 3 months. RNA isolated from PBMCs was used to make the TCR library. This clonotype was observed at least ten times. Arm-PCR with iRepertoire HTBI primers amplified the CDR3 regions for these TCR beta libraries. In TCRdb, the multiplex PCR reads were re-called with MiXCR into one record per CDR3 protein. The data show 240,000 or so distinct CDR3 sequences, around 20% seen once.

This TCR was recovered from a female donor with Graves disease. The sample in question was peripheral blood mononuclear cells (PBMCs), obtained at new diagnosis, from a patient treated with antithyroid drugs. This chain uses TRBV28 with TRBJ2-5, with 7 bases matching TRBD2. The CDR3 reads CASTSLGGGLETQYF. CDR3 nucleotides: TGTGCCAGCACTAGTTTGGGCGGGGGTTTGGAGACCCAGTACTTC.